The present T cell receptor (beta chain) was sequenced within a study of blood T cell repertoires in COVID-19. Overall study: Samples came from the United States, Italy and Spain, spanning acute and convalescent COVID-19. Nucleic acid was either cDNA or gDNA, and it came from T cells, B-cell-depleted T cells, or PBMCs.

Deletions cut 4 bases from V and 4 bases from J, with 7 bases between. CDR3 length: 12 residues. CDR1 and CDR2 from the germline V gene are SQVTM and ANQGSEA. In the original analysis: Amplification of reference gene primers provided the estimated nucleated cell counts. Libraries were prepared by immunoSEQ multiplex PCR; TCRdb keeps only in-frame clonotypes and omits some of them. The D gene and trimming were derived from the DNA, and the V and J assignments and clone size from that table. The table has some 110,000 clones, around 80% seen once. The rearrangement links TRBV29-1 to TRBJ2-2; a possible D gene is TRBD1 (6 bases). This TCR was recovered from a man between 65 and 85 years old with active or convalescent COVID-19. The sample consisted of peripheral blood. The CDR3 region is CSVGGGTGELFF. CDR3 sequence (DNA): TGCAGCGTTGGAGGGGGCACCGGGGAGCTGTTTTTT.